This T cell receptor (beta chain) derives from a study of blood T cell repertoires in COVID-19. Here immunoSEQ multiplex PCR was the method, and the copy in TCRdb shows in-frame clones only, minus some. The sample lists about 170,000 clones, around four fifths occurring once. In its sample, this clone was seen once. CDR1 MNHNS and CDR2 SASEGT come from the germline V gene. The V end was cut by 2 bases, the J end by 0 bases, with 10 bases between. This CDR3 contains 16 residues. The rearrangement joins TRBV6-1 to TRBJ2-2, with D possibly matching TRBD2 (6 bases). The origin of this receptor is a woman of 80 years or more with acute or convalescent COVID-19. Material for sequencing was peripheral blood. CDR3 DNA sequence: TGTGCCAGCAGTGAAAGGAGGGCCACGAACACCGGGGAGCTGTTTTTT. Translated: CASSERRATNTGELFF.